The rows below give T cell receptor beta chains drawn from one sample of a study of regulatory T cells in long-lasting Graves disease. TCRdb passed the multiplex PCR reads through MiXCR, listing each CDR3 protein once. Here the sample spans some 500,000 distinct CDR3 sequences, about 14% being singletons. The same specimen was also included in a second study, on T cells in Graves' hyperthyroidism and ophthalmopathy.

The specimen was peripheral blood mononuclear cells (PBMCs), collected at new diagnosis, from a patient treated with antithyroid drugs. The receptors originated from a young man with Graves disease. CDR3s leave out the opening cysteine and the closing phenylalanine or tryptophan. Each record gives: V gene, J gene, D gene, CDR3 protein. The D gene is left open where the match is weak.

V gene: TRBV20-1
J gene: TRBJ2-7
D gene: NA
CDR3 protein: SARDESGHYEQY

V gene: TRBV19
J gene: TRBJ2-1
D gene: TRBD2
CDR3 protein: ASSHPGLAGVGYNEQF

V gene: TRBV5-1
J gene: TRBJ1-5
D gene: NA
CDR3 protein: ASSSEDSLNQPQH

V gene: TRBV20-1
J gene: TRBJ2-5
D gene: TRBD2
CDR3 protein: SAWQREGPGETQY

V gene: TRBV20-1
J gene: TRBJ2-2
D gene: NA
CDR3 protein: SAELLRGWPGELF

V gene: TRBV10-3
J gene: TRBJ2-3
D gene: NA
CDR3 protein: AINPEGPWGSTDTQY

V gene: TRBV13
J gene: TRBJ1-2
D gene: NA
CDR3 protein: ASSPWTSPGDYGYT

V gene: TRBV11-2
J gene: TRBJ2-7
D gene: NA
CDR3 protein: ASSFGGEQY

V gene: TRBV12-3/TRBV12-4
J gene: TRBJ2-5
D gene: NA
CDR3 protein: ASSFVRKETQY

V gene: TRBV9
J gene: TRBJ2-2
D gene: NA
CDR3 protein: ASSVRLLADTGELF

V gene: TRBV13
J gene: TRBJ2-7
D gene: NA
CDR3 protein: ASSLAPPVGGHYEQY

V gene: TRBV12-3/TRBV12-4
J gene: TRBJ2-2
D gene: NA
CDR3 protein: ASSLGGKWELF

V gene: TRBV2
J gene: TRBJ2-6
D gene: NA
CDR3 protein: ASSEENSGANVLT

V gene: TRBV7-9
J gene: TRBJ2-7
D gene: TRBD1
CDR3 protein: ASSLPGQGLPEQY